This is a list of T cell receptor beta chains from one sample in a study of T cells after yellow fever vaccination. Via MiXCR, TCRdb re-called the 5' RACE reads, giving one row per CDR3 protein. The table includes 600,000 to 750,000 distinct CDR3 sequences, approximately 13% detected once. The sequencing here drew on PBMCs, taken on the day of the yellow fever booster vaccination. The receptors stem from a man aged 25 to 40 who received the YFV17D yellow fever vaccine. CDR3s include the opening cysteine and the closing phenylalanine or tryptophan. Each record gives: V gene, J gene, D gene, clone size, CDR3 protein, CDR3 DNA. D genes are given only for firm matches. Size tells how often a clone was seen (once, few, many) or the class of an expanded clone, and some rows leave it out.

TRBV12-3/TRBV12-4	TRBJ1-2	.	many	CASSFDTAGGSNYGYTF	TGTGCCAGCAGTTTCGACACAGCGGGCGGATCTAACTATGGCTACACCTTC
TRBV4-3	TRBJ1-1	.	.	CASSQDPGMGTEAFF	TGCGCCAGCAGCCAAGACCCAGGGATGGGCACTGAAGCTTTCTTT
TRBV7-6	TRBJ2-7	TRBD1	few	CASSTRQGLNEQYF	TGTGCCAGCAGCACCAGACAGGGGCTTAACGAGCAGTACTTC
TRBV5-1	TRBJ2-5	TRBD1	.	CASSLGQGNTETQYF	TGCGCCAGCAGCCTGGGACAGGGGAATACGGAGACCCAGTACTTC
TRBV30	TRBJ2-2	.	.	CAWSVQDGELFF	TGTGCCTGGAGTGTACAAGACGGGGAGCTGTTTTTT
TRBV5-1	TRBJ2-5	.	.	CASSCTLASTGTQYF	TGCGCCAGCAGCTGCACGCTAGCCTCAACCGGGACCCAGTACTTC
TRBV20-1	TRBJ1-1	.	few	CKGLEAFF	TGCAAAGGGTTGGAAGCTTTCTTT
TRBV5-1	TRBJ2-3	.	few	CASSPRPQTDTQYF	TGCGCCAGCAGTCCGCGGCCACAAACAGATACGCAGTATTTT
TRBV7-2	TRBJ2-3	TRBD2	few	CASSLDSGRPADTQYF	TGTGCCAGCAGCTTAGACAGCGGGAGACCTGCAGATACGCAGTATTTT
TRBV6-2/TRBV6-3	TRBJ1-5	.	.	CASSYAYSNQPQHF	TGTGCCAGCAGTTACGCATATAGCAATCAGCCCCAGCATTTT
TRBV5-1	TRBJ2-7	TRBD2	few	CASSSKAGGHYEQYF	TGCGCCAGCAGCTCCAAAGCGGGAGGGCACTACGAGCAGTACTTC
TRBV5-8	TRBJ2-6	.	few	CASSLDVEANVLTF	TGTGCCAGCAGCTTGGACGTGGAAGCCAACGTCCTGACTTTC
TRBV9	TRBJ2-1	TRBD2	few	CASSVSSGAYNEQFF	TGTGCCAGCAGCGTTTCTAGCGGAGCCTACAATGAGCAGTTCTTC
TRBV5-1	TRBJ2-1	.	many	CASSLATSKSYNEQFF	TGCGCCAGCAGCTTAGCCACTAGTAAGTCCTACAATGAGCAGTTCTTC
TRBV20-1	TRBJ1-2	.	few	CSAHPRDFYGYTF	TGCAGTGCACATCCCCGGGACTTCTATGGCTACACCTTC
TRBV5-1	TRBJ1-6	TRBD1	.	CASSQDPTGVGSPLHF	TGCGCCAGCAGCCAAGACCCTACAGGGGTCGGTTCACCCCTCCACTTT
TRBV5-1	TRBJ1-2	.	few	CASSLVFPQPRDTGSNYGYTF	TGCGCCAGCAGCTTGGTTTTCCCTCAACCTCGGGACACAGGTAGTAACTATGGCTACACCTTC
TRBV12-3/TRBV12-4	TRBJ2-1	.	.	CASSFLATNEQFF	TGTGCCAGCAGTTTTTTGGCGACCAATGAGCAGTTCTTC
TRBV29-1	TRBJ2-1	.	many	CSVASLTEQFF	TGCAGCGTTGCTAGCTTGACTGAGCAGTTCTTC
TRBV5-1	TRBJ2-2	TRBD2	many	CASSPPAGPNTGELFF	TGCGCCAGCAGCCCCCCAGCGGGACCGAACACCGGGGAGCTGTTTTTT
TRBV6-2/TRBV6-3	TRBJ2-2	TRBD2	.	CASSYLGTIPPSSTGELFF	TGTGCCAGCAGTTACCTCGGGACTATTCCCCCCAGCAGCACCGGGGAGCTGTTTTTT